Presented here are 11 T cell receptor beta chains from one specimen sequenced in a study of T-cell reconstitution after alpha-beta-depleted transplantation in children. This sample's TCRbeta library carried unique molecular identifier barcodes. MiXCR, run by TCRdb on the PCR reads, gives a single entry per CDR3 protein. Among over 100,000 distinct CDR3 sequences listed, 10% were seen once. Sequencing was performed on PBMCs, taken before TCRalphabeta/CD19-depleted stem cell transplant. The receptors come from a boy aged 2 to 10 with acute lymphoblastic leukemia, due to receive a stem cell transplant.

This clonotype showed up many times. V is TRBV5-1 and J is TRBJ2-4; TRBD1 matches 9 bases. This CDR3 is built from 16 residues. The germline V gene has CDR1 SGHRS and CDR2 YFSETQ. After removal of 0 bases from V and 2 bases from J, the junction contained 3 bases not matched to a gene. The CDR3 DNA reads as TGCGCCAGCAGCTTGGGACAGGGGGAAACCAAAAACATTCAGTACTTC. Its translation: CASSLGQGETKNIQYF.

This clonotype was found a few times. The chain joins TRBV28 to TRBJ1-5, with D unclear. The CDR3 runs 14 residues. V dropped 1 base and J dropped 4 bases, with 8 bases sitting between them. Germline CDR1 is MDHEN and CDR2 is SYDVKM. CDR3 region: CASSLLGGNQPQHF. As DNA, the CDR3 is TGTGCCAGCAGTTTATTAGGCGGTAATCAGCCCCAGCATTTT.

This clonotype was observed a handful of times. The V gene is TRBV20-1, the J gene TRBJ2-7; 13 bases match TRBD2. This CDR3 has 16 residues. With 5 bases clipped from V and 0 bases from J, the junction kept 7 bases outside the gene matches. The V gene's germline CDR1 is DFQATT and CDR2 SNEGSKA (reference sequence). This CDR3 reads CSASGTSGMSSYEQYF. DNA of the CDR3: TGCAGTGCTTCCGGGACTAGCGGGATGAGCTCCTACGAGCAGTACTTC.

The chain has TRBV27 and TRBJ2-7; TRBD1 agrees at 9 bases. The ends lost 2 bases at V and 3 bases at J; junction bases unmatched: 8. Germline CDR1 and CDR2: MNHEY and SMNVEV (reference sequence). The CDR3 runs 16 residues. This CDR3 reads CASSLGRPGQGYEQYF. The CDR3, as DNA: TGTGCCAGCAGTTTAGGCCGACCGGGACAGGGCTACGAGCAGTACTTC.

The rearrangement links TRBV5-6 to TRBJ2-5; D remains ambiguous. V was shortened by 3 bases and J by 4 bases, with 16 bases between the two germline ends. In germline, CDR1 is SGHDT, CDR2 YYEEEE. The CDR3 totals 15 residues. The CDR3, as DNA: TGTGCCAGCAGCTCCTCTCCCGCACCGGGAGAGACCCAGTACTTC. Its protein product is CASSSSPAPGETQYF. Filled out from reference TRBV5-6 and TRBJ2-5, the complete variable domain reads DAGVTQSPTHLIKTRGQQVTLRCSPKSGHDTVSWYQQALGQGPQFIFQYYEEEERQRGNFPDRFSGHQFPNYSSELNVNALLLGDSALYLCASSSSPAPGETQYFGPGTRLLVL.

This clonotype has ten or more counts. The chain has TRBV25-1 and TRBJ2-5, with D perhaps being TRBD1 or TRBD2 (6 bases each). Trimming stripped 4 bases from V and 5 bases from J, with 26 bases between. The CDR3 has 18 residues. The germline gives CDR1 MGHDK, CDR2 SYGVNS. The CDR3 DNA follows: TGTGCCAGCAGTGCGCGGCCCGGGGACACCCCCCGGGGGGAGACCCAGTACTTC. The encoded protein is CASSARPGDTPRGETQYF.

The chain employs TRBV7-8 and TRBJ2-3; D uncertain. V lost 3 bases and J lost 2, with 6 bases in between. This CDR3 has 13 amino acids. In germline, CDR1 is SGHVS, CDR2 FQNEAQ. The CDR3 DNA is TGTGCCAGCAGCTTCGGATCCACAGATACGCAGTATTTT. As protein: CASSFGSTDTQYF.

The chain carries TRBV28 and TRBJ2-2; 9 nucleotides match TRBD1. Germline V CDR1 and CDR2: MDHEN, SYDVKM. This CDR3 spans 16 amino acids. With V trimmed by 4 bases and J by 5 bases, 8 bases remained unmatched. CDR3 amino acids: CASSSTRTGVTGELFF. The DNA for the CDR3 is TGTGCCAGCAGTTCAACCCGGACAGGGGTAACCGGGGAGCTGTTTTTT.

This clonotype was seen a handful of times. The CDR3 region is CASSSDGHSYEQYF. DNA of the CDR3: TGCGCCAGCAGCTCGGACGGCCATTCCTACGAGCAGTACTTC. This chain uses TRBV5-1 with TRBJ2-7; D remains ambiguous. There are 14 residues in the CDR3. In germline, CDR1 is SGHRS, CDR2 YFSETQ. Trimming left V 3 bases short and J 1 base short, with 11 bases between.

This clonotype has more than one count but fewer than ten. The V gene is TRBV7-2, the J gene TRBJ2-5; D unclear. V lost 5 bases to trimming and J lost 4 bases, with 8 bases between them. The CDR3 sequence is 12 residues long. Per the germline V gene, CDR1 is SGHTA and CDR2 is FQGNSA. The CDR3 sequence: CASSSPPETQYF. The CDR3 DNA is TGTGCCAGCAGCAGCCCCCCAGAGACCCAGTACTTC. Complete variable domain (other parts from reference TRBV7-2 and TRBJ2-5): GAGVSQSPSNKVTEKGKDVELRCDPISGHTALYWYRQSLGQGLEFLIYFQGNSAPDKSGLPSDRFSAERTGGSVSTLTIQRTQQEDSAVYLCASSSPPETQYFGPGTRLLVL.

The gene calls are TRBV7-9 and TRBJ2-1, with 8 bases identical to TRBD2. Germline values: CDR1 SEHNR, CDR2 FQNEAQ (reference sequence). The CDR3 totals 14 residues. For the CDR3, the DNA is TGTGCTACCTCGGCTAGCGGGTTTGAGAATGAGCAGTTCTTC. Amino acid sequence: CATSASGFENEQFF.